This T cell receptor (beta chain) was documented in a study of OX40 agonist ivuxolimab in advanced cancers. As for the study in general: Of the participants, about 40% had some prior anti-PD-1, anti-PD-L1 or anti-CTLA-4 therapy, which was allowed. Partial responses were achieved by three patients, one with hepatocellular carcinoma and two with cutaneous melanoma. General study findings and limits: Researchers did not establish what antigens the expanded peripheral T cells target. Expanded clones were, on average, more numerous among CD8+ T cells than CD4+.

The method was immunoSEQ multiplex PCR; TCRdb's version includes in-frame clones alone and lacks a portion of them. Of 50,000 to 65,000 clones in the sample, roughly nine tenths were seen once. V gave up 0 bases and J gave up 2 bases, with 11 bases separating them. The CDR3 contains 16 residues. From germline, CDR1 is MGHRA and CDR2 YSYEKL. About this clone itself: Its antigen is as yet unknown.

The receptor was isolated from an adult with an advanced solid tumor such as melanoma, head and neck, liver or kidney cancer. Sequences were derived from CD4+ or CD8+ T cells sorted from blood, sampled in a trial of the OX40 agonist ivuxolimab. The chain employs TRBV4-1 and TRBJ1-3; possible D gene TRBD1, 5 bases. The CDR3 DNA reads as TGCGCCAGCAGCCAAGATGTCAGGGAGGCTGGAAACACCATATATTTT. It codes for CASSQDVREAGNTIYF.